This record covers a single TCR beta chain. Its specificity is unknown. Some clones are missing from TCRdb's copy, which holds only in-frame ones; the method was immunoSEQ multiplex PCR. The table shows tens of thousands of clones, with around 85% occurring only once. The data derive from a study of OX40 agonist ivuxolimab in advanced cancers. Study as a whole: Partial responses were achieved by three patients, one with hepatocellular carcinoma and two with cutaneous melanoma. Study-wide points: Fewer expanded clones were found on average in CD4+ than in CD8+ T cells.

Blood samples were obtained at baseline, cycle 4 day 1, and cycle 7 day 1. In germline, CDR1 is KGHSH, CDR2 LQKENI. The CDR3 sequence is 15 residues long. J was trimmed by 4 bases and V by 3 bases; bases with no gene match: 7. The TCR comes from an adult with an advanced solid tumor such as melanoma, head and neck, liver or kidney cancer. The starting material was CD4+ or CD8+ T cells sorted from blood, obtained in a trial of the OX40 agonist ivuxolimab. The rearrangement uses TRBV18 and TRBJ1-1; 8 bases agree with TRBD1. As DNA, the CDR3 is TGTGCCAGCTCACCTCCGGACAGGGCGTCCACTGAAGCTTTCTTT. Translated: CASSPPDRASTEAFF.